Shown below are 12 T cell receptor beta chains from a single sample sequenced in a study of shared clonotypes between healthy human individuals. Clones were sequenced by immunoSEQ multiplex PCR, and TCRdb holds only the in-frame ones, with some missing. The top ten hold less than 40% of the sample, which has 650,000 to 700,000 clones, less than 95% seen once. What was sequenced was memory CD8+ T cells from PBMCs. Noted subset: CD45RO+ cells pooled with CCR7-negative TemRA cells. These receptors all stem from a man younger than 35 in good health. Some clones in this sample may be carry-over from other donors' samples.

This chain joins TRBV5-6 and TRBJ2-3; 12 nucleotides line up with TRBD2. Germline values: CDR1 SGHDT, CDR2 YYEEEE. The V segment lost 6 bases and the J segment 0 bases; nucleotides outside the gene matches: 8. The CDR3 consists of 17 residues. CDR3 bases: TGTGCCAGCAACATCCTAGCGGGAGGGCCTAGCACAGATACGCAGTATTTT. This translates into CASNILAGGPSTDTQYF.

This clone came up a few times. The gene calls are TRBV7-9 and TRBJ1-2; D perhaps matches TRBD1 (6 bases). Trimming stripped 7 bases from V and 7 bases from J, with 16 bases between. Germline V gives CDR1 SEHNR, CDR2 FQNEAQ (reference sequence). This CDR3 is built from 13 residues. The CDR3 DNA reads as TGTGCCAGCACCCCAGGTAGAGGGGGTGGCTACACCTTC. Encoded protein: CASTPGRGGGYTF.

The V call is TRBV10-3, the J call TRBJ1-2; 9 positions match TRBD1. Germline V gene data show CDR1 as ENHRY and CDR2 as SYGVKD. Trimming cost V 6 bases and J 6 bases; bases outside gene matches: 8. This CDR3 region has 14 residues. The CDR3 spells CAIRRDREVDGYTF. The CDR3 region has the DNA TGTGCCATCAGGAGGGACAGGGAGGTTGATGGCTACACCTTC.

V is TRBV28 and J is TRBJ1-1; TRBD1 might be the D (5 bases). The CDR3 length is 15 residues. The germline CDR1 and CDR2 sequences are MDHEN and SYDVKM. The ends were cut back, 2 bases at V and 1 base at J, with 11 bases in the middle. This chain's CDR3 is CASSLGAGKNTEAFF. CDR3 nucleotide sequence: TGTGCCAGCAGTTTAGGGGCGGGTAAGAACACTGAAGCTTTCTTT.

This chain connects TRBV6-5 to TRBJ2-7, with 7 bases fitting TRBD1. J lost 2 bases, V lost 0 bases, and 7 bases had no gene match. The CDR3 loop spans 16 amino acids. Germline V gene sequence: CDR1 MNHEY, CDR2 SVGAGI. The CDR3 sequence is CASSYSLDRVAYEQYF. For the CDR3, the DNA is TGTGCCAGCAGTTACTCCCTCGACAGGGTGGCCTACGAGCAGTACTTC.

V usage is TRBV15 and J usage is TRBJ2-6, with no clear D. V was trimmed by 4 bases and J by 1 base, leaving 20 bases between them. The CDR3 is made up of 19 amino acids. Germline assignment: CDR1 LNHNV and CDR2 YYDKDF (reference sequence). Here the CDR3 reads CATSTPPKGLRSGANVLTF. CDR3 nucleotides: TGTGCCACCAGCACCCCCCCGAAAGGATTAAGATCTGGGGCCAACGTCCTGACTTTC.

CDR3 amino acids: CASSLWRSHYEQYF. The DNA for the CDR3 is TGTGCCAGCAGCTTGTGGCGATCCCACTACGAGCAGTACTTC. The chain couples TRBV5-6 to TRBJ2-7; D not resolved. V was pared by 1 base and J by 3 bases, with 11 bases between. The CDR3 has 14 amino acids. Germline V lookup: CDR1 SGHDT, CDR2 YYEEEE.

The DNA of the CDR3 is TGTGCCAGCAGCCCCCGGGACAGGAGCACAGATACGCAGTATTTT. It specifies CASSPRDRSTDTQYF. The chain has TRBV7-9 and TRBJ2-3; 8 nucleotides line up with TRBD1. The CDR3 sequence is 15 residues long. Germline trimming cut 5 bases from V and 0 bases from J; bases unmatched to any gene: 4. CDR1 SEHNR and CDR2 FQNEAQ come from the germline V gene (reference sequence).

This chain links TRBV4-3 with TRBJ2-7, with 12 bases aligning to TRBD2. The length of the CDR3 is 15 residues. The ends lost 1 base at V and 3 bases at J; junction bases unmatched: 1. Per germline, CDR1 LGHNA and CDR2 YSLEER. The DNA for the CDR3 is TGCGCCAGCAGCCAAGGGACTAGCGGGATCTACGAGCAGTACTTC. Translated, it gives CASSQGTSGIYEQYF.

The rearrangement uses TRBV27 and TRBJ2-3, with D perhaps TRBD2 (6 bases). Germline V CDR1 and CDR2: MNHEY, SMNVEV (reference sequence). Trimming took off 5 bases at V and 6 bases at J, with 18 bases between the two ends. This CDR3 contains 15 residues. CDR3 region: CASSGTAVSGDTQYF. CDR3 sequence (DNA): TGTGCCAGCAGTGGAACGGCCGTGAGCGGGGATACGCAGTATTTT.

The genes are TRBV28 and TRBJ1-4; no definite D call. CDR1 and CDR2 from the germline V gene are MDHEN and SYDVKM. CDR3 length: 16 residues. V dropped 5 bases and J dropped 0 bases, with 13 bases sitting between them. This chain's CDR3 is CASSPRGQTTNEKLFF. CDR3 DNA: TGTGCCAGCAGTCCGCGAGGCCAGACAACTAATGAAAAACTGTTTTTT. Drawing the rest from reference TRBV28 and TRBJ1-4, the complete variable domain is DVKVTQSSRYLVKRTGEKVFLECVQDMDHENMFWYRQDPGLGLRLIYFSYDVKMKEKGDIPEGYSVSREKKERFSLILESASTNQTSMYLCASSPRGQTTNEKLFFGSGTQLSVL.

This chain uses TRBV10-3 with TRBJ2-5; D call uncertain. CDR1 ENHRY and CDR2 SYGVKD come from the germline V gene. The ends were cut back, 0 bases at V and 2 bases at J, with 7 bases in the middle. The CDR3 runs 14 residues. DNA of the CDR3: TGTGCCATCAGTGAGTCGGGCAGACAAGAGACCCAGTACTTC. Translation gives CAISESGRQETQYF.